The next 18 T cell receptor beta chains were all read from a single sample in a study of technical replicates of blood from a few donors. Generated by immunoSEQ multiplex PCR, the TCRdb table keeps only in-frame clones and is missing some. The sample lists tens of thousands of clones, 92% occurring once. The specimen was T cells isolated from PBMCs. The source is a human donor in good health.

The V call is TRBV9, the J call TRBJ2-7; TRBD1 matches 8 bases. Per germline, CDR1 SGDLS and CDR2 YYNGEE. The CDR3 is 15 amino acids. Trimming cost V 0 bases and J 0 bases; bases outside gene matches: 2. The CDR3 region is CASSVGGQASYEQYF. The CDR3 bases are TGTGCCAGCAGCGTAGGGGGACAGGCCTCCTACGAGCAGTACTTC.

The J gene is TRBJ2-2, the V gene TRBV9; 9 nucleotides agree with TRBD2. After removal of 4 bases from V and 3 bases from J, the junction contained 10 bases not matched to a gene. Germline values: CDR1 SGDLS, CDR2 YYNGEE. The CDR3 is 17 residues long. The CDR3: CASSPVPSGKDTGELFF. The CDR3 DNA reads as TGTGCCAGCAGCCCGGTACCTAGCGGGAAGGACACCGGGGAGCTGTTTTTT.

J is TRBJ2-1 and V is TRBV6-4; no reliable D call. Germline V CDR1 and CDR2: MRHNA, SNTAGT. V lost 4 bases, J lost 3 bases, and 13 bases lay in between. The CDR3 is 15 amino acids. CDR3 residues: CASSVSLTGYNEQFF. The CDR3 DNA is TGTGCCAGCAGTGTCTCGCTTACGGGCTACAATGAGCAGTTCTTC.

The rearrangement links TRBV28 to TRBJ2-7; possibly TRBD2 for D (6 bases). V was trimmed by 1 base and J by 3 bases, leaving 13 bases between them. The germline CDR1 and CDR2 sequences are MDHEN and SYDVKM. The CDR3 is made up of 15 amino acids. CDR3: CASSLSDERVYEQYF. The CDR3 DNA reads TGTGCCAGCAGTTTATCGGATGAGCGGGTCTACGAGCAGTACTTC.

The V gene is TRBV2, the J gene TRBJ1-1, with no clear D. Per germline, CDR1 SNHLY and CDR2 FYNNEI. Trimming pared 2 bases from V and 0 bases from J, leaving 10 bases between. This CDR3 has 15 residues. The CDR3 DNA reads TGTGCCAGCAGTGAAATCTTGCCAGTGAACACTGAAGCTTTCTTT. Encoded protein: CASSEILPVNTEAFF.

The rearrangement uses TRBV30 and TRBJ1-5; 7 nucleotides agree with TRBD1. J gave up 6 bases and V 6 bases, and 8 bases lay outside the gene matches. Germline CDR1 is GTSNPN and CDR2 is SVGIG (reference sequence). CDR3 size: 13 residues. The CDR3 nucleotides are TGTGCCTGTACTGGACAGGCGGGTCAGCCCCAGCATTTT. Its translation: CACTGQAGQPQHF.

The J gene is TRBJ1-1, the V gene TRBV19; 7 nucleotides line up with TRBD1. The germline V gene encodes CDR1 LNHDA and CDR2 SQIVND (reference sequence). The CDR3 extends over 13 amino acids. The ends lost 6 bases at V and 5 bases at J; junction bases unmatched: 6. The CDR3 bases are TGTGCCAGTAGGATACAGGGGTCGACTGAAGCTTTCTTT. It encodes CASRIQGSTEAFF.

This clone occurred once. The chain is built from TRBV7-3 and TRBJ1-1; 8 nucleotides match TRBD1. The J segment lost 2 bases and the V segment lost 5 bases, leaving 7 bases of the junction unmatched. CDR1 and CDR2 from the germline V gene are SGHTA and FQGTGA. The CDR3 extends over 15 amino acids. CDR3 nucleotide sequence: TGTGCCAGCAGCCCTCAGGGGGCGTTTAACACTGAAGCTTTCTTT. Translating gives CASSPQGAFNTEAFF.

The chain links TRBV9 to TRBJ2-3, with D tentatively TRBD1 (6 bases). V was trimmed by 0 bases and J by 0 bases, leaving 20 bases between them. CDR1 SGDLS and CDR2 YYNGEE come from the germline V gene. The CDR3 is 19 amino acids. The CDR3 coding sequence is TGTGCCAGCAGCGTAGTCGTCCCCAACACCACAGGGAGCACAGATACGCAGTATTTT. This codes for CASSVVVPNTTGSTDTQYF. Together with reference TRBV9 and TRBJ2-3, the CDR3 gives the full variable domain: DSGVTQTPKHLITATGQRVTLRCSPRSGDLSVYWYQQSLDQGLQFLIQYYNGEERAKGNILERFSAQQFPDLHSELNLSSLELGDSALYFCASSVVVPNTTGSTDTQYFGPGTRLTVL.

This chain uses TRBV5-1 with TRBJ1-2, with 7 nucleotides matching TRBD1. Germline-derived CDR1 and CDR2 are SGHRS and YFSETQ. This CDR3 has 12 amino acids. V trimming: 0 bases; J trimming: 7 bases; junction bases outside the gene matches: 0. The CDR3, as DNA: TGCGCCAGCAGCTTGGCAGGGGGTGGCTACACCTTC. Protein product: CASSLAGGGYTF.

The chain combines TRBV9 with TRBJ2-1; 11 bases are a match to TRBD2. J gave up 7 bases and V 0 bases, and 6 bases lay outside the gene matches. The CDR3 length is 16 residues. The germline V gene encodes CDR1 SGDLS and CDR2 YYNGEE. CDR3 amino acids: CASSVVPLAGENEQFF. For the CDR3, the DNA is TGTGCCAGCAGCGTAGTCCCACTAGCGGGAGAAAATGAGCAGTTCTTC.

The chain joins TRBV27 to TRBJ2-6, with 9 bases fitting TRBD1. The CDR3 has 17 residues. Germline V gene sequence: CDR1 MNHEY, CDR2 SMNVEV (reference sequence). With 7 bases clipped from V and 0 bases from J, the junction kept 7 bases outside the gene matches. Here the CDR3 reads CASNPGQGSSGANVLTF. CDR3 DNA: TGTGCCAGCAACCCGGGACAGGGCAGCTCTGGGGCCAACGTCCTGACTTTC.

The chain carries TRBV30 and TRBJ2-7, with 12 bases matching TRBD1. J was trimmed by 5 bases and V by 2 bases; bases with no gene match: 4. The length of the CDR3 is 14 residues. Germline V gene data show CDR1 as GTSNPN and CDR2 as SVGIG (reference sequence). The CDR3 loop is CAWSQGQGAHEQYF. The CDR3 DNA is TGTGCCTGGAGTCAGGGACAGGGGGCCCACGAGCAGTACTTC.

The chain joins TRBV7-8 to TRBJ2-5; TRBD2 might be the D (6 bases). V lost 0 bases to trimming and J lost 5 bases, with 10 bases between them. This CDR3 is built from 14 residues. Germline V gene data show CDR1 as SGHVS and CDR2 as FQNEAQ. DNA for the CDR3: TGTGCCAGCAGCTTAGCGGTGGAGGGGGAGACCCAGTACTTC. This sequence encodes CASSLAVEGETQYF.

The chain recombines TRBV5-6 with TRBJ1-2, with D perhaps TRBD1 (6 bases). The CDR3 contains 13 residues. The germline V gene has CDR1 SGHDT and CDR2 YYEEEE. Trimming pared 5 bases from V and 4 bases from J, leaving 12 bases between. CDR3 residues: CASSSWTAYGYTF. The CDR3 nucleotides read TGTGCCAGCAGTAGCTGGACAGCCTATGGCTACACCTTC.

The rearrangement links TRBV6-5 to TRBJ1-1; TRBD1 matches at 7 bases. The CDR3 is 14 residues long. Germline-derived CDR1 and CDR2 are MNHEY and SVGAGI. J gave up 3 bases and V 2 bases, and 3 bases lay outside the gene matches. CDR3 nucleotides: TGTGCCAGCAGTTACGGCCAGGGGGACACTGAAGCTTTCTTT. Its translation: CASSYGQGDTEAFF.

This clone occurred a few times. The genes are TRBV10-3 and TRBJ1-5; 8 bases line up with TRBD1. The CDR3 contains 11 residues. CDR1 is ENHRY, CDR2 SYGVKD, per germline. V trimming: 10 bases; J trimming: 5 bases; junction bases outside the gene matches: 1. CDR3 sequence (DNA): TGTGCCACAGGGGGCGATCAGCCCCAGCATTTT. This encodes CATGGDQPQHF.

The gene calls are TRBV5-6 and TRBJ1-2; 9 bases fit TRBD1. The CDR3 loop spans 18 amino acids. The germline gives CDR1 SGHDT, CDR2 YYEEEE. J lost 4 bases, V lost 0 bases, and 13 bases had no gene match. CDR3 nucleotides: TGTGCCAGCAGCTTGGCTTGGGACAGGGCGCAAAAGCCCTATGGCTACACCTTC. Amino acid sequence: CASSLAWDRAQKPYGYTF.